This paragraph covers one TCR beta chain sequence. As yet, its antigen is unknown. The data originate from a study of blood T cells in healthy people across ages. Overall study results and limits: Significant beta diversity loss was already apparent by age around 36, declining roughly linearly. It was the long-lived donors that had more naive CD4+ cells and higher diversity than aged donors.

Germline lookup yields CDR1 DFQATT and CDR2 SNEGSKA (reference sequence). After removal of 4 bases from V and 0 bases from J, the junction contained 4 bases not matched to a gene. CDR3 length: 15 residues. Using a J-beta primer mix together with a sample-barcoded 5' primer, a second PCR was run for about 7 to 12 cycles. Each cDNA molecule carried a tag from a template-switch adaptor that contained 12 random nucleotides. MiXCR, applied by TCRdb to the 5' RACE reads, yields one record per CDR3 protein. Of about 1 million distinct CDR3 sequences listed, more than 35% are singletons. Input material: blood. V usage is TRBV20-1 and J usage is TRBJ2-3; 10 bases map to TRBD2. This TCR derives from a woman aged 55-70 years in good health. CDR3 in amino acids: CSATRLAGSTDTQYF. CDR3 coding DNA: TGCAGTGCTACCCGACTAGCGGGTAGCACAGATACGCAGTATTTT.